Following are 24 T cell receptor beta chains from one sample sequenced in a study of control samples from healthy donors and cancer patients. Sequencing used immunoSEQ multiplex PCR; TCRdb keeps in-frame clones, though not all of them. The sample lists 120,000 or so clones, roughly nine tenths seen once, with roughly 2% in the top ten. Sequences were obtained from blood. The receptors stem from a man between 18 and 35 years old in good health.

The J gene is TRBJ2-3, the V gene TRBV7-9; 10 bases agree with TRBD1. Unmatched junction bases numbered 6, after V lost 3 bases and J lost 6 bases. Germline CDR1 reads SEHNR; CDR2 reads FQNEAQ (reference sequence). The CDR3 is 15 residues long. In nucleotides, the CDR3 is TGTGCCAGCAGCTTCCCGGGACAGGGGTACGATACGCAGTATTTT. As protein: CASSFPGQGYDTQYF.

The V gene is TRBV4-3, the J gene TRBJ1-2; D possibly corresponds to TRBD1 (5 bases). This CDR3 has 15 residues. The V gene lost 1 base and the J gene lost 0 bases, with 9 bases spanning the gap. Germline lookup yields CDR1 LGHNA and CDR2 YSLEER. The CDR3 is CASSQGGPANYGYTF. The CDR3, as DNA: TGCGCCAGCAGCCAAGGGGGACCCGCTAACTATGGCTACACCTTC.

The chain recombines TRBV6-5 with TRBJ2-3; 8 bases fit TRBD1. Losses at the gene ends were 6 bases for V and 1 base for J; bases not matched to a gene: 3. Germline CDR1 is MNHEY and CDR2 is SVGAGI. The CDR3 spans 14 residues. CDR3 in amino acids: CASSSGQGTDTQYF. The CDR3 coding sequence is TGTGCCAGCAGCTCGGGACAGGGCACAGATACGCAGTATTTT.

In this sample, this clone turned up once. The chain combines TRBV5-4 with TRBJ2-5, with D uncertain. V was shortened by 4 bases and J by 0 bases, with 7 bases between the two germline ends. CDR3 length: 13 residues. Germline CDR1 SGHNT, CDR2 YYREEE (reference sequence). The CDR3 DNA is TGTGCCAGCAGCCCAGGTTACCAAGAGACCCAGTACTTC. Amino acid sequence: CASSPGYQETQYF.

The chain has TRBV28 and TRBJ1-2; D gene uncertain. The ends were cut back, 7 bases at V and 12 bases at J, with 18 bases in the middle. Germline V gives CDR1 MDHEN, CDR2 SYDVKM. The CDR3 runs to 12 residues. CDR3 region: CASTTNLGGDTF. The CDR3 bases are TGTGCCAGCACTACGAATCTGGGAGGAGACACCTTC.

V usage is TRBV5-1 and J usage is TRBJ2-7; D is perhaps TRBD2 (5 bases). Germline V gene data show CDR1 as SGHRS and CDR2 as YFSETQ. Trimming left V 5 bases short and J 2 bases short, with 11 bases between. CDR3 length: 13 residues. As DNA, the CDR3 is TGCGCCAGCAGGAAGTCCGGGACCTACGAGCAGTACTTC. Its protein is CASRKSGTYEQYF. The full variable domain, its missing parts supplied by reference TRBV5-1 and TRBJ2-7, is KAGVTQTPRYLIKTRGQQVTLSCSPISGHRSVSWYQQTPGQGLQFLFEYFSETQRNKGNFPGRFSGRQFSNSRSEMNVSTLELGDSALYLCASRKSGTYEQYFGPGTRLTVT.

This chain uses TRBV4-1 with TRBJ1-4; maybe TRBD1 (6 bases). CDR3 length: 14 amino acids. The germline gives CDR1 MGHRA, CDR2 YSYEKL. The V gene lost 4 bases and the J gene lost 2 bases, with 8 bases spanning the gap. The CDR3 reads CASSPDRTNEKLFF. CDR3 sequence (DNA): TGCGCCAGCAGCCCCGACAGGACTAATGAAAAACTGTTTTTT.

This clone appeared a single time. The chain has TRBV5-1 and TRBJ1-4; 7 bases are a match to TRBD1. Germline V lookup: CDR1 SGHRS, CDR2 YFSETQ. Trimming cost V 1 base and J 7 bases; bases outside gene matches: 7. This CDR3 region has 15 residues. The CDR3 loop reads CASSLKGASSEKLFF. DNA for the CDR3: TGCGCCAGCAGCTTGAAGGGGGCGAGCAGTGAAAAACTGTTTTTT.

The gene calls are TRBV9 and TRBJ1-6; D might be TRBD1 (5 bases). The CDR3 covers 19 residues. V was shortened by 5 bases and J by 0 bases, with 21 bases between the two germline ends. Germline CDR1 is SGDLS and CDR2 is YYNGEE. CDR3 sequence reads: CASRPGGVSLGSYNSPLHF. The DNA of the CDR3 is TGTGCCAGCAGGCCGGGAGGGGTTTCGCTTGGCTCCTATAATTCACCCCTCCACTTT.

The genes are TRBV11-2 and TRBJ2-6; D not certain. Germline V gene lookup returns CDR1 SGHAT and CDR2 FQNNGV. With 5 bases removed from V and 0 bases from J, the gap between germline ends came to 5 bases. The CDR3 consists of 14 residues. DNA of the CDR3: TGTGCCAGCAGCCCCTACTCTGGGGCCAACGTCCTGACTTTC. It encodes CASSPYSGANVLTF.

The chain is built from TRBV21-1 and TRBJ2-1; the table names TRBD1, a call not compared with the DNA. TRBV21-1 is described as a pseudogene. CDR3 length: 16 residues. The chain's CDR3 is CASSKNSGTGIGEQFF. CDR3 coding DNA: TGTGCCAGCAGCAAAAACTCCGGGACAGGGATTGGTGAGCAGTTCTTC.

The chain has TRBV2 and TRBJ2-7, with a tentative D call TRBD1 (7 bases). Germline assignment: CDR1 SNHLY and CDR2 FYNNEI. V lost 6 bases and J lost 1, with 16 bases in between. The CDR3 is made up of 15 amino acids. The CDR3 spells CASRGGAGGSYEQYF. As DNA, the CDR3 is TGTGCCAGCAGGGGGGGCGCAGGGGGTTCCTACGAGCAGTACTTC.

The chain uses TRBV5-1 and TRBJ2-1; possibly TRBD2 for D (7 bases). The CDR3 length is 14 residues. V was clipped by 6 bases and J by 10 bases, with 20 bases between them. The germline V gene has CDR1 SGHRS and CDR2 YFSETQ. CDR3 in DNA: TGCGCCAGCACGCTCGGGGGGCCCTCCAGGGAGCAGTTCTTC. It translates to CASTLGGPSREQFF.

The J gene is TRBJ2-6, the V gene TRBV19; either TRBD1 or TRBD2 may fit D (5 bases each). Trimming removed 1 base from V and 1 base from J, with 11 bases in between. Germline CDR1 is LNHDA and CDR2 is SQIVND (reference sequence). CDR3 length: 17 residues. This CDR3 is CASSIGGRESGANVLTF. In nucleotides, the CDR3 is TGTGCCAGTAGTATAGGGGGCCGGGAATCTGGGGCCAACGTCCTGACTTTC.

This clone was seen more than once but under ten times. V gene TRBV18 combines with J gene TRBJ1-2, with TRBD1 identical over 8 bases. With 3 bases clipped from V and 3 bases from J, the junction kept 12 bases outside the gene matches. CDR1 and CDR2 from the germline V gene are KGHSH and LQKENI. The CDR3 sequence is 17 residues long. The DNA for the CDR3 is TGTGCCAGCTCACCGGACAGGGTGTCACGTTCAGACTATGGCTACACCTTC. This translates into CASSPDRVSRSDYGYTF.

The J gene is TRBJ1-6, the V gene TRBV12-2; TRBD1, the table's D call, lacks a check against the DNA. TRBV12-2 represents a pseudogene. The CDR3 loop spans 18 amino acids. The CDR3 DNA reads TGTGCAAGTCGCCGGGAGGCCGGGACAGGGGTGGGGAATTCACCCCTCCACTTT. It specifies CASRREAGTGVGNSPLHF.

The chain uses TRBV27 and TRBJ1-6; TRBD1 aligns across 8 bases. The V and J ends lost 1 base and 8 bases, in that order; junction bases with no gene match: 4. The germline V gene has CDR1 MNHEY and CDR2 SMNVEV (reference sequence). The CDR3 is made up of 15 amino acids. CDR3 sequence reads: CASSLLDRGDSPLHF. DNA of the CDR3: TGTGCCAGCAGTTTATTAGACAGGGGAGATTCACCCCTCCACTTT.

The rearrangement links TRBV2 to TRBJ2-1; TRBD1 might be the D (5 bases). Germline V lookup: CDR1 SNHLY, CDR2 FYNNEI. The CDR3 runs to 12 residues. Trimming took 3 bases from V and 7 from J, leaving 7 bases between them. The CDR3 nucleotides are TGTGCCAGCAGTGACAGGGTGAATGAGCAGTTCTTC. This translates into CASSDRVNEQFF.

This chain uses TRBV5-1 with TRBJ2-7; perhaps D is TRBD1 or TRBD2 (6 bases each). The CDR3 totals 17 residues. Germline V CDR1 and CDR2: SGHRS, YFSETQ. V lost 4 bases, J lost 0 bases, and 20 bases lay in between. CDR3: CASSHDPGASYSYEQYF. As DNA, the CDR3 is TGCGCCAGCAGCCATGACCCGGGGGCGTCGTACTCCTACGAGCAGTACTTC.

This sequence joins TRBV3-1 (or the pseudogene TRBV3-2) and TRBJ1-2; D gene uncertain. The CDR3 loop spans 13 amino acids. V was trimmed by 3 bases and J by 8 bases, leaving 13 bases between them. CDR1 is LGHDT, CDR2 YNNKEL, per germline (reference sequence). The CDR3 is CASSQPGYGGYTF. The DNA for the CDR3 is TGTGCCAGCAGCCAGCCGGGTTACGGAGGCTACACCTTC.

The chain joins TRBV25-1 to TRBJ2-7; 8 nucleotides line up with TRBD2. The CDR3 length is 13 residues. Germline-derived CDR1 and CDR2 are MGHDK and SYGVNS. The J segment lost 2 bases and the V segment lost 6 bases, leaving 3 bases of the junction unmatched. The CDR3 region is CASSRGGTYEQYF. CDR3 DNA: TGTGCCAGCAGCCGGGGGGGCACCTACGAGCAGTACTTC.

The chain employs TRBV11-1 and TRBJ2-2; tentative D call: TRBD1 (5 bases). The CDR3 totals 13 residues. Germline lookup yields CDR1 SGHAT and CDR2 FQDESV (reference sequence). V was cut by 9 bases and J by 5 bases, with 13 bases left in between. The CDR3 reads CASGAGITGELFF. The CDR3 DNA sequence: TGTGCCAGTGGGGCAGGAATAACCGGGGAGCTGTTTTTT.

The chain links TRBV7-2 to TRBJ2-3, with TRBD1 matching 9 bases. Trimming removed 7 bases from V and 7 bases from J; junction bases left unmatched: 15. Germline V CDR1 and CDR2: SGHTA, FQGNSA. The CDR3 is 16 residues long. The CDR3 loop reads CASTLPLGTGKNTQYF. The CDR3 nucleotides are TGTGCCAGCACCCTACCCTTGGGGACAGGGAAAAATACGCAGTATTTT.

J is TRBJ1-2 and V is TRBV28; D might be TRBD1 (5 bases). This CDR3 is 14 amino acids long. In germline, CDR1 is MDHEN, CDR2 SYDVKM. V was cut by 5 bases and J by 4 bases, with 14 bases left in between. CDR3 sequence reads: CASSRDAGLYGYTF. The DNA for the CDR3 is TGTGCCAGCAGTCGGGACGCCGGACTCTATGGCTACACCTTC.